The 11 T cell receptor beta chains given below trace back to one sample, sequenced in a study of blood T cell repertoires in COVID-19. The method was immunoSEQ multiplex PCR; TCRdb's version includes in-frame clones alone and lacks a portion of them. The sample yields 170,000 or so clones, more than 70% seen once. Source material: PBMCs or T cells enriched from blood (not recorded which). All receptors derive from a middle-aged man who had recovered from COVID-19.

The rearrangement joins TRBV10-3 to TRBJ2-7, with 8 bases lining up with TRBD1. Per the germline V gene, CDR1 is ENHRY and CDR2 is SYGVKD. V dropped 4 bases and J dropped 0; count of bases not matched to a gene: 5. The CDR3 runs 15 residues. The CDR3 DNA is TGTGCCATCAGTGCTCAGGGGGCGAACTCCTACGAGCAGTACTTC. Encoded protein: CAISAQGANSYEQYF.

The chain recombines TRBV30 with TRBJ1-5; 9 positions agree with TRBD1. The germline V gene encodes CDR1 GTSNPN and CDR2 SVGIG (reference sequence). The trim removed 5 bases at V and 7 bases at J, leaving 3 bases unmatched. This CDR3 contains 12 residues. The CDR3 bases are TGTGCCTGGGGGGACAGGGTGCAGCCCCAGCATTTT. Protein sequence: CAWGDRVQPQHF. Filled out from reference TRBV30 and TRBJ1-5, the complete variable domain reads SQTIHQWPATLVQPVGSPLSLECTVEGTSNPNLYWYRQAAGRGLQLLFYSVGIGQISSEVPQNLSASRPQDRQFILSSKKLLLSDSGFYLCAWGDRVQPQHFGDGTRLSIL.

This clone was picked up a small number of times. The V gene is TRBV14, the J gene TRBJ1-4, with 10 bases identical to TRBD1. V was pared by 1 base and J by 8 bases, with 7 bases of the junction left unmatched. This CDR3 has 16 residues. CDR1 is SGHDN and CDR2 is FVKESK in the germline V gene. CDR3 amino acids: CASSQGVGTGVEKLFF. CDR3 coding DNA: TGTGCCAGCAGCCAAGGAGTAGGGACAGGGGTCGAAAAACTGTTTTTT. Looking up the rest from reference TRBV14 and TRBJ1-4 gives the full variable domain: EAGVTQFPSHSVIEKGQTVTLRCDPISGHDNLYWYRRVMGKEIKFLLHFVKESKQDESGMPNNRFLAERTGGTYSTLKVQPAELEDSGVYFCASSQGVGTGVEKLFFGSGTQLSVL.

The chain joins TRBV30 to TRBJ2-2, with 7 positions matching TRBD1. CDR1 GTSNPN and CDR2 SVGIG come from the germline V gene (reference sequence). The CDR3 extends over 13 amino acids. V lost 7 bases, J lost 4 bases, and 6 bases stayed unmatched. This chain's CDR3 is CALTGLGTGELFF. CDR3 sequence (DNA): TGTGCCTTGACAGGGCTTGGCACCGGGGAGCTGTTTTTT.

The V call is TRBV13, the J call TRBJ2-5; weak D call: TRBD2 (6 bases). Germline V CDR1 and CDR2: PRHDT, FYEKMQ (reference sequence). V lost 5 bases and J lost 5, with 15 bases in between. The CDR3 totals 14 residues. The CDR3 DNA is TGTGCCAGCAGCCCGGGAGCGGAGAGGGAGACCCAGTACTTC. This encodes CASSPGAERETQYF.

The gene calls are TRBV5-8 and TRBJ1-1; TRBD1 matches 9 bases. Per the germline V gene, CDR1 is SGHTS and CDR2 is YDEGEE. This CDR3 is built from 15 residues. The ends lost 4 bases at V and 10 bases at J; junction bases unmatched: 14. CDR3 sequence (DNA): TGTGCCAGCAGCAACCGGGACAGGGATGGTTTGTCAGCTTTCTTT. This sequence encodes CASSNRDRDGLSAFF. Full variable domain (outside the CDR3, taken from reference TRBV5-8 and TRBJ1-1): EAGVTQSPTHLIKTRGQQATLRCSPISGHTSVYWYQQALGLGLQFLLWYDEGEERNRGNFPPRFSGRQFPNYSSELNVNALELEDSALYLCASSNRDRDGLSAFFGQGTRLTVV.

This chain joins TRBV3-1 (or the pseudogene TRBV3-2) and TRBJ1-3; no firm D call. V was shortened by 8 bases and J by 0 bases, with 11 bases between the two germline ends. The CDR3 runs to 14 residues. From germline, CDR1 is LGHDT and CDR2 YNNKEL (reference sequence). The CDR3 loop is CASGRAHSGNTIYF. For the CDR3, the DNA is TGTGCCAGCGGCCGAGCCCACTCTGGAAACACCATATATTTT.

The chain couples TRBV10-3 to TRBJ1-6; D perhaps matches TRBD1 (5 bases). Trimming took 4 bases from V and 10 from J, leaving 17 bases between them. Germline loops: CDR1 ENHRY, CDR2 SYGVKD. This CDR3 has 15 amino acids. The chain's CDR3 is CAISGTDGAGSPLHF. The CDR3 DNA follows: TGTGCCATCAGTGGGACGGATGGGGCTGGCTCACCCCTCCACTTT.

The chain joins TRBV19 to TRBJ1-6; tentatively, D is TRBD1 (5 bases). In germline, CDR1 is LNHDA, CDR2 SQIVND (reference sequence). V dropped 6 bases and J dropped 0 bases, with 9 bases sitting between them. CDR3 size: 15 residues. This CDR3 is CASSGGSSYNSPLHF. The CDR3 DNA follows: TGTGCCAGTAGCGGGGGGAGCTCCTATAATTCACCCCTCCACTTT.

This clone is a singleton in its sample. The chain links TRBV5-5 to TRBJ2-2, with D unresolved. There are 13 residues in the CDR3. Germline loops: CDR1 SGHKS, CDR2 YYEKEE (reference sequence). V lost 1 base and J lost 6, with 7 bases in between. Written as DNA, the CDR3 is TGTGCCAGCAGCTTGACCAGTTCCGGGGAGCTGTTTTTT. It yields the protein CASSLTSSGELFF. Variable domain in full (rest from reference TRBV5-5 and TRBJ2-2): DAGVTQSPTHLIKTRGQQVTLRCSPISGHKSVSWYQQVLGQGPQFIFQYYEKEERGRGNFPDRFSARQFPNYSSELNVNALLLGDSALYLCASSLTSSGELFFGEGSRLTVL.

The V call is TRBV10-3, the J call TRBJ2-5; D is undetermined. The germline V gene has CDR1 ENHRY and CDR2 SYGVKD. CDR3 size: 13 residues. Trimming took off 0 bases at V and 4 bases at J, with 6 bases between the two ends. CDR3 amino acids: CAISESMRETQYF. Here the CDR3 DNA reads TGTGCCATCAGTGAGTCGATGCGAGAGACCCAGTACTTC.